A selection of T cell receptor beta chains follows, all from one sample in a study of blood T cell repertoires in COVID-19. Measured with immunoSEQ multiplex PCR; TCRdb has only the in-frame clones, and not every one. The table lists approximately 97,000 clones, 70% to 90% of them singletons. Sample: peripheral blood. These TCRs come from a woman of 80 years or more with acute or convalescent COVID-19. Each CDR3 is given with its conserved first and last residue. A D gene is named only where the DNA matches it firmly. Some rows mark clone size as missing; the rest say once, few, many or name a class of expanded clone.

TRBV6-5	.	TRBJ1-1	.	CASSYSIDTGNTEAFF	TGTGCCAGCAGTTACTCGATTGATACAGGGAACACTGAAGCTTTCTTT
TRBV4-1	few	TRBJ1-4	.	CASSQGVTEKAEKLFF	TGCGCCAGCAGCCAAGGGGTAACAGAGAAGGCTGAAAAACTGTTTTTT
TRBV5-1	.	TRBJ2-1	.	CASSWGGNSYNEQFF	TGCGCCAGCAGCTGGGGCGGTAACTCCTACAATGAGCAGTTCTTC
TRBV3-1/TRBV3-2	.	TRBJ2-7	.	CASSRVGTYEQYF	TGTGCCAGCAGCCGTGTCGGGACCTACGAGCAGTACTTC
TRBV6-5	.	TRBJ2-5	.	CASVRGQETQYF	TGTGCCAGCGTCAGAGGGCAAGAGACCCAGTACTTC
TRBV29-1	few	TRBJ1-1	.	CSARPQGSTEAFF	TGCAGCGCCAGGCCCCAGGGGTCCACTGAAGCTTTCTTT
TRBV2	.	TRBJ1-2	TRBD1	CASRADRVDGYTF	TGTGCCAGCAGGGCGGACAGGGTAGATGGCTACACCTTC
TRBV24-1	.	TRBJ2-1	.	CATSDLGGSNEQFF	TGTGCCACCAGTGATTTGGGAGGGTCCAATGAGCAGTTCTTC
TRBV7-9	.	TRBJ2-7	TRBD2	CASSLERGTYEQYF	TGTGCCAGCAGCTTAGAGCGGGGCACCTACGAGCAGTACTTC
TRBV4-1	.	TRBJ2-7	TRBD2	CASSQSLAGGVSYEQYF	TGCGCCAGCAGCCAAAGTCTAGCGGGGGGAGTCTCCTACGAGCAGTACTTC
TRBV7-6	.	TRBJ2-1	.	CASSLARGGYYNEQFF	TGTGCCAGCAGCTTAGCGCGAGGCGGCTATTACAATGAGCAGTTCTTC
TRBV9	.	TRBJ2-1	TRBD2	CASSVLGGIHNEQFF	TGTGCCAGCAGCGTTCTCGGGGGGATCCACAATGAGCAGTTCTTC
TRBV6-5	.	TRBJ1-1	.	CATFDRPNTEAFF	TGTGCCACCTTTGACAGGCCGAACACTGAAGCTTTCTTT
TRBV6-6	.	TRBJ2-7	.	CASSPLTGSYEQYF	TGTGCCAGCAGTCCCCTGACGGGCTCCTACGAGCAGTACTTC
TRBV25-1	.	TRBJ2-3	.	CASSDLGTDTQYF	TGTGCCAGCAGTGACCTCGGCACAGATACGCAGTATTTT
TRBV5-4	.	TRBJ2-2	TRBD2	CASSSRGVTGELFF	TGTGCCAGCAGCTCACGGGGGGTCACCGGGGAGCTGTTTTTT